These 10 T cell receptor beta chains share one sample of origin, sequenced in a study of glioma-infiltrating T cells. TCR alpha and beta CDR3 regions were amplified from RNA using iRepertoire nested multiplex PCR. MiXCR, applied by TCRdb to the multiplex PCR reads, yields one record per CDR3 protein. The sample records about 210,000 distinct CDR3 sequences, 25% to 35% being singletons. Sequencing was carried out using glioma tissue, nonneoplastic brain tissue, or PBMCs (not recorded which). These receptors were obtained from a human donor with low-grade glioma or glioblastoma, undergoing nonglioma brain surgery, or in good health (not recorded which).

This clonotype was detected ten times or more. CDR3 sequence: CASSMPSGNEQFF. The CDR3 DNA follows: TGTGCCAGTAGTATGCCGTCAGGGAATGAGCAGTTCTTC. The chain employs TRBV19 and TRBJ2-1, with TRBD1 as a possible D gene (5 bases). CDR1 and CDR2 (germline): LNHDA, SQIVND (reference sequence). Trimming cost V 3 bases and J 7 bases, with 10 bases left between them. The CDR3 consists of 13 residues.

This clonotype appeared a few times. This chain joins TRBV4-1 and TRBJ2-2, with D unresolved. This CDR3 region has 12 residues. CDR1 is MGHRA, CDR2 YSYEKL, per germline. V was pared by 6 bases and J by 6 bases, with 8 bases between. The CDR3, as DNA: TGCGCCAGCAGAGGCCGGGCCGGGGAGCTGTTTTTT. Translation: CASRGRAGELFF.

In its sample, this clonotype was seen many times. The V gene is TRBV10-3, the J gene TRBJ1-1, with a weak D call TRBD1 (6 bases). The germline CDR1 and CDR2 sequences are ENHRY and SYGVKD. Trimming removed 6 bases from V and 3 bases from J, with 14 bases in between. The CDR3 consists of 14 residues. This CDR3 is CAIRGQSGDTEAFF. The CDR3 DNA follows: TGTGCCATCAGAGGACAGTCCGGAGACACTGAAGCTTTCTTT.

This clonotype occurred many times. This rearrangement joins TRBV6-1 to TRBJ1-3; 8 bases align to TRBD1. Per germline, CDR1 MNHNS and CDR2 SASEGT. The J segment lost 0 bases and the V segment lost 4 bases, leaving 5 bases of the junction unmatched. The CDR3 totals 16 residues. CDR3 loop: CASSVNRGNSGNTIYF. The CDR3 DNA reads TGTGCCAGCAGTGTCAACAGGGGGAACTCTGGAAACACCATATATTTT.

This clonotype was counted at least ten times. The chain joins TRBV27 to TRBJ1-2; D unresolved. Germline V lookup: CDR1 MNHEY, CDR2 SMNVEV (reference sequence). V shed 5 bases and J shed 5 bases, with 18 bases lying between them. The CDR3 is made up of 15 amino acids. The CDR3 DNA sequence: TGTGCCAGCAGTCCGATTGAGTTTATCGAGTATGGCTACACCTTC. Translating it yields CASSPIEFIEYGYTF.

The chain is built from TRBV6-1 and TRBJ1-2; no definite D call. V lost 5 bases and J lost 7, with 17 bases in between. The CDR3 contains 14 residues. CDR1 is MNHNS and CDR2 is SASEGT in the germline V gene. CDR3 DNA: TGTGCCAGCAGTTATCTCCCAGGCGACTGTGGCTACACCTTC. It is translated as CASSYLPGDCGYTF.

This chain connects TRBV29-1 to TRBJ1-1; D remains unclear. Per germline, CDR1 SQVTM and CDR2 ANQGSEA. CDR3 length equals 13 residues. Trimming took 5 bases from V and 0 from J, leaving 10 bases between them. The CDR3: CSVRPSMNTEAFF. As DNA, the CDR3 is TGCAGCGTTAGACCCAGCATGAACACTGAAGCTTTCTTT.

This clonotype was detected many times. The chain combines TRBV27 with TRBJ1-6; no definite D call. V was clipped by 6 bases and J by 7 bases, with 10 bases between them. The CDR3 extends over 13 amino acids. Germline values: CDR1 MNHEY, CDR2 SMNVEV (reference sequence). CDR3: CASSYGGNSPLHF. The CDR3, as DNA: TGTGCCAGCAGCTACGGAGGAAATTCACCCCTCCACTTT.

The CDR3 DNA reads as TGTGCCAGTAGTCCCGCCCTCCAACGGGCCCTATACTACAATGAGCAGTTCTTC. It is translated as CASSPALQRALYYNEQFF. The chain carries TRBV19 and TRBJ2-1; D unclear. V was trimmed by 5 bases and J by 3 bases, leaving 23 bases between them. Germline V lookup: CDR1 LNHDA, CDR2 SQIVND (reference sequence). CDR3 length: 18 amino acids.

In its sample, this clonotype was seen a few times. DNA for the CDR3: TGTGCCAGCAGTGGAGATACTAGCGGCCACCCCTACGAGCAGTACTTC. This sequence encodes CASSGDTSGHPYEQYF. The chain combines TRBV6-1 with TRBJ2-7; 8 nucleotides agree with TRBD2. Germline V gene sequence: CDR1 MNHNS, CDR2 SASEGT. There are 16 residues in the CDR3. V shed 4 bases, J shed 2 bases, and the junction held 10 bases outside the gene matches.